One T cell receptor (beta chain) is described in this entry. Its antigen is as yet unknown. This table comes from immunoSEQ multiplex PCR, and its TCRdb copy is limited to in-frame clones, with some not included. The sample has about 13,000 clones; around 80% are singletons. This entry is derived from a study of OX40 agonist ivuxolimab in advanced cancers. Study information: Ivuxolimab, an agonistic anti-OX40 (CD134) antibody, was given to patients. Every 2 weeks, patients received ivuxolimab intravenously, dosed at 0.01 to 10 mg/kg.

Study-level findings and limits: The mean number of expanded clones was higher in CD8+ T cells than in CD4+.

Samples of blood were obtained at baseline, on cycle 4 day 1, and on cycle 7 day 1. The material sequenced was CD4+ or CD8+ T cells sorted from blood, taken in a trial of the OX40 agonist ivuxolimab. The source of this sequence is an adult with an advanced solid tumor such as melanoma, head and neck, liver or kidney cancer.

The CDR3 bases are TGTGCCACCAGCAGGACAGATAACACCGGGGAGCTGTTTTTT. Translation: CATSRTDNTGELFF. The chain uses TRBV15 and TRBJ2-2; D might be TRBD1 (5 bases). V was cut by 3 bases and J by 2 bases, with 7 bases left in between. Looked up from germline, CDR1 is LNHNV and CDR2 is YYDKDF (reference sequence). The length of the CDR3 is 14 residues.